This T cell receptor (beta chain) originates from a study of blood T cell repertoires in COVID-19 (dated by TCRdb to 2018 to 2021). Study-wide context: The collaborator samples originated in the United States, Italy and Spain and spanned the acute and convalescent phases of COVID-19. The prospective study material was composed of cDNA or gDNA derived from T cells, B-cell-depleted T cells, or PBMCs. The dataset comprised deeply sampled blood TCRbeta repertoires from subjects exposed to, actively infected with, or recovered from COVID-19. The repertoires were released in a freely available public database meant as a resource for research on the immune response to SARS-CoV-2. Samples were obtained from the ongoing ImmuneRACE study (first 160 participants) and from 1,000 to 1,500 subjects provided by 6 global collaborators. Nearly every sample came with metadata listing a de-identified subject ID, COVID-19 status, age in years and sex. Where available, HLA class I and class II types were taken from metadata supplied by the sample provider and were not determined by assay-based typing. Here is what the overall study found, with its caveats: Clinical and demographic metadata were provided uncurated, with the amount varying by source and participant.

From V the trimming removes 3 bases and from J it removes 2 bases, while the gene matches leave 3 bases of the junction unaccounted for. In the germline V gene (reference sequence), CDR1 corresponds to MNHEY and CDR2 to SMNVEV. There are 15 amino acids in the CDR3, from cysteine to phenylalanine inclusive. Only the CDR3 DNA is retained, 45 bases long and in frame from the first base. The immunoSEQ Assay, a bias-controlled multiplex PCR, was used to amplify TCRbeta CDR3 regions from genomic DNA. In the authors' own workflow: The number of nucleated cells in each sample was estimated by amplification of reference gene primers within the assay. To quantify the absolute abundance of each unique TCRbeta CDR3 rearrangement, sequence reads were collapsed and filtered. Productive Simpson clonality was computed per sample as the square root of Simpson's diversity index over productive rearrangements. This immuneACCESS table, as held by TCRdb, lists in-frame sequences with V and J called but not all clones. Of the missing ones, under half trace to an unresolved V gene in checked studies; the others have no known cause. V, J and clone size are those of that table, while D and trimming were read from the DNA. The sample table shows roughly 260,000 clones, and 70% to 90% are seen once. The ten largest clones represent under 2.5% of the sample.

Samples from volunteer blood donors who had recovered from COVID-19 were contributed by a second Seattle source. The collaborating institutions used their own protocols to collect whole blood in K2EDTA tubes. For TCRbeta analysis, collaborator samples were shipped as frozen whole blood, as isolated PBMCs, or as DNA extracted from either sample type. Regarding this clone: Its cognate antigen has yet to be identified. Base qualities are not at hand, and no much larger clone is one base apart.

This clonotype was obtained from a woman aged 40 to 50 who had recovered from COVID-19. Sequencing input: peripheral blood. The sequence joins TRBV27 to TRBJ2-1; TRBD1 lines up with 8 middle nucleotides. CDR3 reads: CASSFPGGPYNEQFF. The sequenced DNA: TGTGCCAGCAGTTTTCCAGGGGGCCCCTACAATGAGCAGTTCTTC.